This is a list of T cell receptor beta chains from one sample in a study of Graves' ophthalmopathy and Graves' hyperthyroidism. In TCRdb, the multiplex PCR reads were re-called with MiXCR into one record per CDR3 protein. The data contain 600,000 to 650,000 distinct CDR3 sequences, about a fifth of them singletons. Sequencing used peripheral blood. These receptors came from a woman aged 18-29 years with stable Graves' hyperthyroidism. Some clones in this sample may be carry-over from other donors' samples. Each CDR3 is given with its conserved first and last residue.

V gene,J gene,CDR3 protein
TRBV12-5,TRBJ2-5,CASGPGHKETQYF
TRBV6-2/TRBV6-3,TRBJ1-6,CASSSTDAHGLYNSPLHF
TRBV19,TRBJ1-2,CASRIGTGGGYTF
TRBV6-1,TRBJ1-1,CASSEFQGRGAFF
TRBV12-3/TRBV12-4,TRBJ2-3,CASSFRGLATDTQYF
TRBV6-5,TRBJ2-5,CASSYSDRVWETQYF
TRBV5-1,TRBJ2-6,CASRPTGQQAPGANVLTF
TRBV18,TRBJ2-2,CASSPDRRTGELFF
TRBV30,TRBJ1-2,CAWSRGGANYGYTF
TRBV6-1,TRBJ1-2,CASRAGTGLYGYTF
TRBV7-9,TRBJ1-2,CASSLGQGRNYGYTF
TRBV19,TRBJ2-7,CASSQGLAGVLEQYF
TRBV5-6,TRBJ2-7,CASSLRGTVVYEQYF
TRBV27,TRBJ2-7,CASRRGATYEQYF
TRBV6-1,TRBJ1-2,CASSRGTAENYGYTF
TRBV13,TRBJ1-2,CASSLSRASVYGYTF
TRBV12-5,TRBJ2-2,CASGLVLWGAAQNTGELFF
TRBV12-3/TRBV12-4,TRBJ1-1,CASSFLSRNTEAFF
TRBV12-3/TRBV12-4,TRBJ1-4,CASSQGSTNEKLFF
TRBV11-2,TRBJ1-2,CASSLGLGGDYGYTF
TRBV11-2,TRBJ2-5,CASSRDRERVGVQETQYF
TRBV6-5,TRBJ1-5,CASSYSNRGRDQPQHF
TRBV29-1,TRBJ2-4,CSVEGQEGVAKNIQYF
TRBV20-1,TRBJ2-5,CSARSVGTYQETQYF
TRBV25-1,TRBJ1-1,CASSDVAGADTEAFF
TRBV29-1,TRBJ2-2,CSVEAASNTGELFF
TRBV6-2/TRBV6-3,TRBJ2-5,CASSSQGAEETQYF
TRBV6-5,TRBJ2-7,CASSSLGQGAYEQYF
TRBV18,TRBJ2-2,CASLQQGQRNTGELFF